One sample yielded the 23 T cell receptor beta chains listed below, sequenced in a study of T cells expressing NK-cell markers. One entry per CDR3 protein, without DNA, is what TCRdb gives after re-calling the 5' RACE reads. The sample includes 200,000 to 300,000 distinct CDR3 sequences. Sequencing input: blood T cells: a sorted CD56 or NKG2C T cell subset, CD4+ or CD8+ T cells, or bulk PBMC T cells (not recorded which). Receptors originate from a young man in good health.

The chain is built from TRBV5-6 and TRBJ2-5; the D call from TCRdb, TRBD1, cannot be confirmed without DNA. CDR1 and CDR2 (germline): SGHDT, YYEEEE. This CDR3 comprises 17 residues. CDR3 region: CASSLEGWGRLQETQYF.

The chain links TRBV28 to TRBJ2-7; TCRdb lists TRBD1, though no DNA is available to test this call. Germline V gene data show CDR1 as MDHEN and CDR2 as SYDVKM. This CDR3 is built from 12 residues. The CDR3 region is CASSPWGYEQYF.

The rearrangement uses TRBV5-1 and TRBJ1-2; absent DNA, TCRdb's TRBD1 call cannot be checked. The CDR3 length is 15 residues. Germline-derived CDR1 and CDR2 are SGHRS and YFSETQ. This CDR3 is CASNLGGDPNYGYTF.

This chain joins TRBV6-5 and TRBJ2-3; TCRdb outputs TRBD2, but without DNA this stays unchecked. CDR1 is MNHEY and CDR2 is SVGAGI in the germline V gene. The CDR3 spans 17 residues. The CDR3 protein is CASHREVGRGSTDTQYF.

The J gene is TRBJ1-2, the V gene TRBV30; TCRdb proposes TRBD1, but this gene call is untestable without DNA. The germline V gene encodes CDR1 GTSNPN and CDR2 SVGIG (reference sequence). This CDR3 comprises 14 residues. The CDR3 loop is CAWSQGTVNYGYTF.

The chain employs TRBV12-3 or TRBV12-4 and TRBJ2-7; with no DNA, the TCRdb D assignment of TRBD2 cannot be verified. This CDR3 has 16 amino acids. The chain's CDR3 is CASSSKTSGRAREQYF.

The chain employs TRBV5-4 and TRBJ1-4; TCRdb's D gene call, TRBD1, goes unchecked for lack of DNA. CDR3 size: 13 residues. CDR1 is SGHNT, CDR2 YYREEE, per germline (reference sequence). The CDR3 region is CASSQGTVEKLFF.

The gene calls are TRBV18 and TRBJ2-7; without DNA, the TCRdb call of TRBD2 cannot be checked. The CDR3 consists of 15 residues. CDR1 and CDR2 from the germline V gene are KGHSH and LQKENI. CDR3 residues: CASSPPGLAVGEQYF. Complete variable domain (other parts from reference TRBV18 and TRBJ2-7): NAGVMQNPRHLVRRRGQEARLRCSPMKGHSHVYWYRQLPEEGLKFMVYLQKENIIDESGMPKERFSAEFPKEGPSILRIQQVVRGDSAAYFCASSPPGLAVGEQYFGPGTRLTVT.

The rearrangement uses TRBV3-1 and TRBJ2-5; TCRdb calls TRBD2, which cannot be checked without DNA. The CDR3 loop spans 17 amino acids. In germline, CDR1 is LGHDT, CDR2 YNNKEL (reference sequence). The CDR3 here is CASSQAMGGRRQETQYF.

V usage is TRBV19 and J usage is TRBJ1-1. The CDR3 has 14 residues. Germline values: CDR1 LNHDA, CDR2 SQIVND (reference sequence). CDR3 sequence reads: CASSIGSVLAEAFF. The full variable domain, with the rest looked up from reference TRBV19 and TRBJ1-1, is DGGITQSPKYLFRKEGQNVTLSCEQNLNHDAMYWYRQDPGQGLRLIYYSQIVNDFQKGDIAEGYSVSREKKESFPLTVTSAQKNPTAFYLCASSIGSVLAEAFFGQGTRLTVV.

This sequence joins TRBV12-3 or TRBV12-4 and TRBJ1-2. The CDR3 covers 13 residues. CDR3 protein: CASSRRGIYGYTF.

The chain combines TRBV12-3 or TRBV12-4 with TRBJ2-1; with no DNA, the TCRdb D assignment of TRBD2 cannot be verified. The CDR3 runs 16 residues. The chain's CDR3 is CASSFGRGSSYNEQFF.

The V and J genes are TRBV4-3 and TRBJ2-3; TCRdb designates TRBD1, a call that cannot be tested without DNA. CDR3 length equals 15 residues. Germline loops: CDR1 LGHNA, CDR2 YSLEER. CDR3 loop: CASSQEGQDTDTQYF.

V and J are TRBV6-1 and TRBJ1-5. The CDR3 sequence is 13 residues long. Germline CDR1 is MNHNS and CDR2 is SASEGT. CDR3 region: CASLRGTRQPQHF.

The chain links TRBV5-1 to TRBJ2-1; lacking DNA, the TRBD2 call made by TCRdb goes unchecked. Germline CDR1 reads SGHRS; CDR2 reads YFSETQ. The CDR3 extends over 17 amino acids. This CDR3 is CASSLNRLGPKYNEQFF.

This chain joins TRBV19 and TRBJ2-7; lacking DNA, the TRBD1 call made by TCRdb goes unchecked. Looked up from germline, CDR1 is LNHDA and CDR2 is SQIVND (reference sequence). The CDR3 is 11 amino acids. The CDR3 region is CASSRDGGLYF.

V is TRBV15 and J is TRBJ2-1. Germline lookup yields CDR1 LNHNV and CDR2 YYDKDF (reference sequence). CDR3 length equals 15 residues. The CDR3 spells CATSRGAGPDNEQFF.

V gene TRBV29-1 combines with J gene TRBJ2-1. The CDR3 covers 11 residues. Germline V gene lookup returns CDR1 SQVTM and CDR2 ANQGSEA. This CDR3 reads CSVGTYNEQFF.

The V call is TRBV9, the J call TRBJ1-1; TCRdb reports TRBD1, a call that lacks DNA to check it against. The CDR3 runs 17 residues. Germline CDR1 is SGDLS and CDR2 is YYNGEE. The CDR3 sequence is CASSVELTTSGGTEAFF. The variable domain in full, with the rest retrieved from reference TRBV9 and TRBJ1-1, is DSGVTQTPKHLITATGQRVTLRCSPRSGDLSVYWYQQSLDQGLQFLIQYYNGEERAKGNILERFSAQQFPDLHSELNLSSLELGDSALYFCASSVELTTSGGTEAFFGQGTRLTVV.

This chain joins TRBV12-3 or TRBV12-4 and TRBJ2-5; TCRdb proposes TRBD2, but this gene call is untestable without DNA. This CDR3 has 14 amino acids. CDR3 sequence reads: CASRTSGSLETQYF.

This chain uses TRBV3-1 with TRBJ2-3. The CDR3 contains 13 residues. The germline gives CDR1 LGHDT, CDR2 YNNKEL (reference sequence). CDR3: CASSQDAFSTQYF.

The chain recombines TRBV12-3 or TRBV12-4 with TRBJ2-1; TCRdb picks TRBD2, but there is no DNA to check that call. This CDR3 is built from 16 residues. The chain's CDR3 is CASREGHETVYNEQFF.

The rearrangement links TRBV24-1 to TRBJ2-5; TCRdb returns TRBD1, unconfirmable since there is no DNA. There are 14 residues in the CDR3. Per germline, CDR1 KGHDR and CDR2 SFDVKD. The CDR3 reads CATSDLGQGGIQYF.